The 24 T cell receptor beta chains below all came from one sample that was sequenced in a study of blood T cells in healthy people across ages. It was with a sample-barcoded 5' primer and a J-beta primer mix that a second PCR of roughly 7 to 12 cycles was run. TCRdb processed the 5' RACE reads anew with MiXCR; each CDR3 protein has one entry. The table includes 1.5 million to 2 million distinct CDR3 sequences, about two fifths detected once. Material for sequencing was blood. All receptors come from a human donor in good health.

This clonotype was seen a handful of times. This chain uses TRBV4-1 with TRBJ2-1; D gene unclear. The CDR3 consists of 12 residues. The V end was cut by 3 bases, the J end by 6 bases, with 6 bases between. Looked up from germline, CDR1 is MGHRA and CDR2 is YSYEKL. The CDR3 DNA follows: TGCGCCAGCAGCCACCTTGTCAATGAGCAGTTCTTC. Its protein product is CASSHLVNEQFF.

The chain uses TRBV4-1 and TRBJ2-2; D is unclear. Germline V lookup: CDR1 MGHRA, CDR2 YSYEKL. This CDR3 spans 15 amino acids. V lost 3 bases and J 1 base, leaving 9 bases between the germline ends. CDR3 coding DNA: TGCGCCAGCAGCCACACAATGGGGAACACCGGGGAGCTGTTTTTT. Translating it yields CASSHTMGNTGELFF.

To note about this clonotype: An end of the junction does not agree with germline; a read error may underlie this. The V and J genes are TRBV20-1 and TRBJ2-6; the D gene could be TRBD1 or TRBD2 (6 bases each). The germline CDR1 and CDR2 sequences are DFQATT and SNEGSKA (reference sequence). The CDR3 is 18 amino acids. The CDR3 reads CSARAWGALNSGANVLTF. CDR3 bases: TGCAGTGCCAGAGCGTGGGGGGCCTTAAACTCTGGGGCCAACGTCCTGACTTTC.

The CDR3, as DNA: TGCAGTGCTAGATCGTCAACTGGCGCCTACGAGCAGTACTTC. Its translation is CSARSSTGAYEQYF. This chain connects TRBV20-1 to TRBJ2-7; D ambiguous. CDR3 length: 14 residues. V gave up 2 bases and J gave up 2 bases, with 13 bases separating them. Germline V lookup: CDR1 DFQATT, CDR2 SNEGSKA (reference sequence).

This chain links TRBV12-3 or TRBV12-4 with TRBJ2-2, with 7 bases lining up with TRBD2. The CDR3 extends over 18 amino acids. V shed 3 bases, J shed 1 base, and the junction held 11 bases outside the gene matches. CDR3 nucleotide sequence: TGTGCCAGCAGTTTTAACGTTTGGGAGGGGCAGAACACCGGGGAGCTGTTTTTT. This encodes CASSFNVWEGQNTGELFF.

The sample holds a few counts of this clonotype. The chain employs TRBV27 and TRBJ1-1; a possible D gene is TRBD1 (6 bases). This CDR3 contains 15 residues. Germline CDR1 reads MNHEY; CDR2 reads SMNVEV (reference sequence). V was shortened by 6 bases and J by 4 bases, with 18 bases between the two germline ends. In DNA form, the CDR3 reads TGTGCCAGCAGACAGGACGTCGGGGACATCACTGAAGCTTTCTTT. It codes for CASRQDVGDITEAFF.

This chain connects TRBV15 to TRBJ1-2, with D possibly being TRBD1 (5 bases). The CDR3 runs 13 residues. Germline V lookup: CDR1 LNHNV, CDR2 YYDKDF (reference sequence). V lost 3 bases, J lost 8 bases, and 13 bases lay in between. CDR3 region: CATSSDLWDGYTF. In DNA, the CDR3 is TGTGCCACCAGCAGTGACCTTTGGGACGGCTACACCTTC.

The J gene is TRBJ1-4, the V gene TRBV5-1; 8 bases align to TRBD1. The CDR3 loop spans 17 amino acids. Germline CDR1 SGHRS, CDR2 YFSETQ. V shed 0 bases and J 8 bases; nucleotides not matched to a gene: 12. Here the CDR3 reads CASSLGSTGDRSEKLFF. The CDR3 coding sequence is TGCGCCAGCAGCTTGGGGTCGACAGGGGACCGAAGCGAAAAACTGTTTTTT.

The chain carries TRBV15 and TRBJ1-4; no firm D call. Germline CDR1 LNHNV, CDR2 YYDKDF (reference sequence). This CDR3 region has 15 residues. The V and J ends lost 5 bases and 5 bases respectively, with 15 bases between them. The CDR3 spells CATSLTSGNNEKLFF. In DNA, the CDR3 is TGTGCCACCAGCTTGACTTCGGGGAACAATGAAAAACTGTTTTTT.

In this sample, this clonotype turned up many times. This chain connects TRBV24-1 to TRBJ1-5, with D possibly TRBD1 on 5 matching bases. Between the trimmed V and J ends, which lost 5 bases and 3 bases, there was a span of 13 bases. The CDR3 length is 15 residues. The germline V gene encodes CDR1 KGHDR and CDR2 SFDVKD. The CDR3, as DNA: TGTGCCACCAGTGTCAAAGGACAACTCAATCAGCCCCAGCATTTT. This translates into CATSVKGQLNQPQHF.

There are many counts of this clonotype. The junction and the germline gene differ at one end; a read error may be behind it. The chain joins TRBV5-1 to TRBJ2-7; 9 bases align to TRBD2. Germline V gene sequence: CDR1 SGHRS, CDR2 YFSETQ. The CDR3 is 15 amino acids. The CDR3 DNA reads TGTGCCAGCAGTTCTCTAGCGGGGAGCTCCTACGAGCAGTACTTC. It encodes CASSSLAGSSYEQYF.

The chain combines TRBV12-3 or TRBV12-4 with TRBJ2-6; 9 bases are shared with TRBD1. The CDR3 has 16 residues. The V gene end was trimmed by 1 base and the J gene end by 2 bases; junction bases not matched to a gene: 0. CDR3 in DNA: TGTGCCAGCAGTTTAGGGGACAGGGCTGGGGCCAACGTCCTGACTTTC. Protein product: CASSLGDRAGANVLTF.

The J gene is TRBJ2-2, the V gene TRBV5-1; the D gene could be TRBD1 or TRBD2 (5 bases each). Germline assignment: CDR1 SGHRS and CDR2 YFSETQ. V gave up 4 bases and J gave up 5 bases, with 15 bases separating them. This CDR3 has 15 amino acids. CDR3 nucleotides: TGCGCCAGCAGCCCCGGGACCGAGGGGACCGGGGAGCTGTTTTTT. This gives the protein CASSPGTEGTGELFF.

Only a few counts were recorded for this clonotype. The chain is built from TRBV28 and TRBJ2-7, with no clear D. Germline V gene data show CDR1 as MDHEN and CDR2 as SYDVKM. This CDR3 is 12 amino acids long. With 3 bases removed from V and 5 bases from J, the gap between germline ends came to 8 bases. The CDR3 DNA reads TGTGCCAGCAGTTTTTCTACGGACGAGCAGTACTTC. Residues: CASSFSTDEQYF.

This chain uses TRBV7-6 with TRBJ2-5; tentatively, D is TRBD2 (5 bases). The V end was cut by 6 bases, the J end by 5 bases, with 13 bases between. The CDR3 is made up of 13 amino acids. The germline V gene encodes CDR1 SGHVS and CDR2 FNYEAQ. The chain's CDR3 is CASRSVAGETQYF. CDR3 coding DNA: TGTGCCAGCAGATCCGTGGCGGGTGAGACCCAGTACTTC.

The CDR3 spells CASSGSSPTGYGYTF. The CDR3 DNA follows: TGTGCCAGCAGCGGGTCAAGCCCGACAGGATATGGCTACACCTTC. The chain combines TRBV9 with TRBJ1-2; D possibly corresponds to TRBD1 (6 bases). The V end was cut by 3 bases, the J end by 5 bases, with 17 bases between. The CDR3 is 15 amino acids. From germline, CDR1 is SGDLS and CDR2 YYNGEE. The complete variable domain, with remaining parts taken from reference TRBV9 and TRBJ1-2, reads DSGVTQTPKHLITATGQRVTLRCSPRSGDLSVYWYQQSLDQGLQFLIQYYNGEERAKGNILERFSAQQFPDLHSELNLSSLELGDSALYFCASSGSSPTGYGYTFGSGTRLTVV.

The chain couples TRBV10-2 to TRBJ1-6; 7 positions agree with TRBD1. The CDR3 extends over 16 amino acids. In germline, CDR1 is WSHSY, CDR2 SAAADI. V lost 4 bases and J lost 2; bases outside the gene matches: 5. CDR3 sequence (DNA): TGCGCCAGCAGTGGGATTACAGGGGCCTATAATTCACCCCTCCACTTT. As protein: CASSGITGAYNSPLHF.

This clonotype was seen a handful of times. The chain carries TRBV7-9 and TRBJ1-2, with D uncertain. The CDR3 is 16 residues long. Trimming removed 5 bases from V and 4 bases from J, with 20 bases in between. Per the germline V gene, CDR1 is SEHNR and CDR2 is FQNEAQ (reference sequence). CDR3 sequence reads: CASSGYEVVPFYGYTF. The CDR3 bases are TGTGCCAGCAGCGGATACGAAGTGGTCCCCTTCTATGGCTACACCTTC.

The chain uses TRBV5-1 and TRBJ1-1; possible D gene TRBD1, 5 bases. CDR3 length: 16 residues. Looked up from germline, CDR1 is SGHRS and CDR2 is YFSETQ. Trimming took off 0 bases at V and 5 bases at J, with 17 bases between the two ends. The CDR3 nucleotides are TGCGCCAGCAGCTTGGCCCTGTTTGGGGGTGGGACTGAAGCTTTCTTT. This translates into CASSLALFGGGTEAFF.

Only a few counts were recorded for this clonotype. The V and J genes are TRBV15 and TRBJ2-3; D might be TRBD1 or TRBD2, each matching 5 bases. Deletions cut 0 bases from V and 4 bases from J, with 11 bases between. Germline loops: CDR1 LNHNV, CDR2 YYDKDF (reference sequence). The CDR3 is 15 residues long. CDR3 sequence: CATSREGPTADTQYF. The CDR3 coding sequence is TGTGCCACCAGCAGAGAGGGACCTACGGCAGATACGCAGTATTTT. Using reference TRBV15 and TRBJ2-3 for the parts outside the CDR3, the full variable domain is DAMVIQNPRYQVTQFGKPVTLSCSQTLNHNVMYWYQQKSSQAPKLLFHYYDKDFNNEADTPDNFQSRRPNTSFCFLDIRSPGLGDTAMYLCATSREGPTADTQYFGPGTRLTVL.

The V and J genes are TRBV30 and TRBJ2-7; 8 bases map to TRBD2. The CDR3 has 15 residues. With 2 bases clipped from V and 0 bases from J, the junction kept 6 bases outside the gene matches. Germline values: CDR1 GTSNPN, CDR2 SVGIG (reference sequence). CDR3 region: CAWSPDRGGSYEQYF. For the CDR3, the DNA is TGTGCCTGGAGTCCAGATCGGGGGGGCTCCTACGAGCAGTACTTC.

V and J are TRBV3-1 and TRBJ2-1; the match to TRBD2 covers 16 bases. CDR1 LGHDT and CDR2 YNNKEL come from the germline V gene (reference sequence). The CDR3 spans 19 residues. J gave up 2 bases and V 6 bases, and 10 bases lay outside the gene matches. DNA for the CDR3: TGTGCCAGCAGTCCAACAGGGACTAGCGGGGGGGCACCCTACAATGAGCAGTTCTTC. Residues: CASSPTGTSGGAPYNEQFF.

Comments on this clonotype: Germline and junction disagree at one end, which may indicate a read error. The chain combines TRBV5-6 with TRBJ2-7; TRBD2 agrees at 8 bases. Germline CDR1 and CDR2: SGHDT and YYEEEE. The length of the CDR3 is 15 residues. Here the CDR3 DNA reads TGTGCCAGCGGCTTCACCGGGACTAGGATGGGTGAGCAGTACTTC. Its protein product is CASGFTGTRMGEQYF.

This chain connects TRBV19 to TRBJ2-3, with no clear D. This CDR3 is 13 amino acids long. CDR1 and CDR2 from the germline V gene are LNHDA and SQIVND (reference sequence). The V end was cut by 5 bases, the J end by 6 bases, with 12 bases between. CDR3 in amino acids: CASSVIPTDTQYF. CDR3 nucleotide sequence: TGTGCCAGTAGTGTTATTCCGACTGATACGCAGTATTTT.